The entry below gives a single T cell receptor beta chain sequence along with its context. Its antigen is undetermined. The data were produced by immunoSEQ multiplex PCR, yet TCRdb's version contains in-frame clones alone and is incomplete. Among approximately 90,000 clones, more than 85% were seen once, and the ten largest hold 7.6%. These data belong to a study of graft-versus-host responses after intestinal transplantation. Study background: Transplants given to recipients were multivisceral, liver-intestinal, or isolated intestinal. Anti-thymocyte globulin induction was given to all recipients, followed by tacrolimus and steroids for around 3 years.

Deletions cut 1 base from V and 3 bases from J, with 16 bases between. The germline V gene has CDR1 MNHNS and CDR2 SASEGT. The CDR3 runs to 16 residues. Regarding the study as a whole: GvH clones surfaced in recipient marrow, some emerging earlier in ileum or blood. Those patients showing graft-donor T cell macrochimerism displayed high graft-versus-host to host-versus-graft clonal ratios in allografts.

Sequencing used unstimulated CD8+ T cells sorted from spleen or lymph node cells, obtained before transplant. The receptor was derived from a human donor who was the organ donor for an intestinal transplant. The chain joins TRBV6-1 to TRBJ2-7; D is unclear. Written as DNA, the CDR3 is TGTGCCAGCAGTGAAGTCGCAGGTATGAGGAGCTACGAGCAGTACTTC. Translated, it gives CASSEVAGMRSYEQYF.